This TCR beta chain was recovered during a study of molecular identifiers for immune sequencing clone quantification. Turning to the study itself: In the replicates, RNA derived from about 19,000 or 110,000 naive CD8 cells was divided into five parts, and four were sequenced.

One entry per CDR3 protein results from TCRdb running MiXCR on the PCR reads. This table holds 37,000 or so distinct CDR3 sequences, around 20% found once. The sample holds a few counts of this clonotype. The CDR3 runs to 15 residues. Germline V gene sequence: CDR1 KGHDR, CDR2 SFDVKD. J gave up 4 bases and V 4 bases, and 6 bases lay outside the gene matches. This clonotype was sampled from a human donor in good health. Some libraries in this study had Jurkat cell RNA spiked in. The chain combines TRBV24-1 with TRBJ2-5; 9 nucleotides line up with TRBD1. What was sequenced was naive CD8+ T cells from blood, with Jurkat cell RNA spiked in. The subset here: FACS-sorted CD8+CD4-CCR7+CD45RA+ naive T cells. Here the CDR3 DNA reads TGTGCCACCAGTGACGGGACAGGGAGTGGAGAGACCCAGTACTTC. As protein: CATSDGTGSGETQYF.